This passage covers 27 T cell receptor beta chains from one sample sequenced in a study of post-analysis software for immune sequencing data. General study findings and limits: TRBV5-6, TRBV5-1 and TRBV20-1 were among several TRBV segments more frequent in patients than controls.

These TCRs are of unknown antigen specificity. The library was made from cDNA and included unique molecular identifiers. Each CDR3 protein gets one entry after TCRdb re-called the PCR reads with MiXCR. The table shows about 540,000 distinct CDR3 sequences, with less than 40% occurring only once. Sample: blood. The receptor set was obtained from a girl aged 2 to 17 with multiple sclerosis.

J is TRBJ1-1 and V is TRBV7-2; no definite D call. The germline V gene encodes CDR1 SGHTA and CDR2 FQGNSA. Trimming removed 4 bases at V and 1 base at J, with 10 bases between. CDR3 length equals 14 residues. As DNA, the CDR3 is TGTGCCAGCAGCTCGTCCCGGGAGAACACTGAAGCTTTCTTT. Residues: CASSSSRENTEAFF.

This clonotype came up a few times. This rearrangement joins TRBV3-1 to TRBJ2-5, with D possibly matching TRBD2 (5 bases). The CDR3 consists of 12 residues. Trimming removed 1 base from V and 11 bases from J, with 11 bases in between. CDR1 LGHDT and CDR2 YNNKEL come from the germline V gene (reference sequence). Written as DNA, the CDR3 is TGTGCCAGCAGCCAAGCGGTTGGGGAGCAGTACTTC. Its protein is CASSQAVGEQYF.

This clonotype was picked up a small number of times. The chain uses TRBV29-1 and TRBJ2-3, with 9 positions matching TRBD1. The V and J ends lost 4 bases and 6 bases, in that order; junction bases with no gene match: 8. In germline, CDR1 is SQVTM, CDR2 ANQGSEA. The CDR3 is 14 residues long. The CDR3 nucleotides read TGCAGCGTTGCGGGACAGGGTAGTAGGGATACGCAGTATTTT. This encodes CSVAGQGSRDTQYF.

As for this clonotype: Its ends do not fully match the called genes, so a read error is possible. J is TRBJ2-5 and V is TRBV11-2; D is uncertain. CDR1 is SGHAT, CDR2 FQNNGV, per germline. The CDR3 spans 14 residues. The CDR3: CASTLRMYQETQYF. The CDR3 DNA follows: TGTGCCAGCACCTTAAGGATGTACCAAGAGACCCAGTACTTC.

The rearrangement joins TRBV29-1 to TRBJ2-1; D gene unclear. V lost 3 bases, J lost 8 bases, and 11 bases lay in between. The CDR3 has 12 amino acids. Germline lookup yields CDR1 SQVTM and CDR2 ANQGSEA. The chain's CDR3 is CSVERIGDEQFF. In DNA, the CDR3 is TGCAGCGTTGAGAGGATCGGCGATGAGCAGTTCTTC.

This clonotype was observed a handful of times. The V and J genes are TRBV2 and TRBJ2-7; unclear D gene. Germline values: CDR1 SNHLY, CDR2 FYNNEI. Trimming left V 8 bases short and J 2 bases short, with 7 bases between. The CDR3 spans 11 residues. CDR3 protein: CASDGAYEQYF. DNA for the CDR3: TGTGCCAGCGACGGCGCCTACGAGCAGTACTTC. The full variable domain, completed using reference TRBV2 and TRBJ2-7, is EPEVTQTPSHQVTQMGQEVILRCVPISNHLYFYWYRQILGQKVEFLVSFYNNEISEKSEIFDDQFSVERPDGSNFTLKIRSTKLEDSAMYFCASDGAYEQYFGPGTRLTVT.

As to this clonotype: This is likely a read error, given that the CDR3 carries no conserved phenylalanine or tryptophan at its end. V is TRBV25-1 and J is TRBJ2-1, with 12 bases aligning to TRBD2. V lost 7 bases and J lost 13; bases outside the gene matches: 11. CDR1 is MGHDK and CDR2 is SYGVNS in the germline V gene. The CDR3 spans 14 residues. The CDR3 DNA sequence: TGTGCCAGCACACTAGCGGGGGGCCCCATGGTTCAGTTCTTA. This translates into CASTLAGGPMVQFL.

There are a few counts of this clonotype. The chain joins TRBV5-1 to TRBJ1-2; D is perhaps TRBD1 (5 bases). The V gene lost 4 bases and the J gene lost 2 bases, with 24 bases spanning the gap. Germline CDR1 SGHRS, CDR2 YFSETQ. This CDR3 comprises 18 residues. The CDR3 nucleotides read TGCGCCAGCAGCCCCGTCCCGGGGCCGCCCATAAGCAACTATGGCTACACCTTC. Translating gives CASSPVPGPPISNYGYTF. The full variable domain, completed using reference TRBV5-1 and TRBJ1-2, is KAGVTQTPRYLIKTRGQQVTLSCSPISGHRSVSWYQQTPGQGLQFLFEYFSETQRNKGNFPGRFSGRQFSNSRSEMNVSTLELGDSALYLCASSPVPGPPISNYGYTFGSGTRLTVV.

This clonotype was seen a handful of times. The gene calls are TRBV5-6 and TRBJ1-6, with TRBD1 matching 7 bases. This CDR3 spans 12 amino acids. V was clipped by 4 bases and J by 9 bases; unmatched bases: 1. Germline CDR1 is SGHDT and CDR2 is YYEEEE. This chain's CDR3 is CASSRQGSPLHF. The DNA of the CDR3 is TGTGCCAGCAGCAGACAGGGTTCACCCCTCCACTTT.

This chain connects TRBV27 to TRBJ1-5; a weak D match, TRBD1 (5 bases). Germline V gives CDR1 MNHEY, CDR2 SMNVEV (reference sequence). The CDR3 contains 21 residues. Trimming stripped 2 bases from V and 5 bases from J, with 31 bases between. Here the CDR3 reads CASSLGVRGGTEALSHQPQHF. CDR3 sequence (DNA): TGTGCCAGCAGTTTAGGGGTGAGGGGAGGGACGGAGGCCTTGAGCCATCAGCCCCAGCATTTT.

The chain joins TRBV28 to TRBJ1-4, with D tentatively TRBD1 (5 bases). Per the germline V gene, CDR1 is MDHEN and CDR2 is SYDVKM. Deletions cut 10 bases from V and 6 bases from J, with 18 bases between. The CDR3 contains 14 residues. The CDR3 coding sequence is TGTGCCACCACTCCAGGGCTGAACCATGAAAAACTGTTTTTT. It specifies CATTPGLNHEKLFF.

The CDR3 DNA sequence: TGTGCCAGCAGCGAGTCAGGGGATGGTACGCAGTATTTT. The encoded protein is CASSESGDGTQYF. This chain uses TRBV9 with TRBJ2-3, with D perhaps TRBD1 (6 bases). CDR3 length equals 13 residues. CDR1 and CDR2 (germline): SGDLS, YYNGEE. Trimming took 3 bases from V and 8 from J, leaving 13 bases between them.

DNA for the CDR3: TGTGCCAGCAGAGTGAATATGGGGGGGTCCTACGAGCAGTACTTC. Protein product: CASRVNMGGSYEQYF. This chain connects TRBV6-1 to TRBJ2-7, with 7 bases that match TRBD2. The junction had 9 bases not matched to a gene; V was cut back by 6 bases and J by 1 base. In germline, CDR1 is MNHNS, CDR2 SASEGT. The CDR3 contains 15 residues.

The chain has TRBV11-2 and TRBJ1-6; no firm D call. Germline CDR1 and CDR2: SGHAT and FQNNGV. This CDR3 is built from 16 residues. The V end was cut by 4 bases, the J end by 0 bases, with 10 bases between. The DNA of the CDR3 is TGTGCCAGCAGCTCCCGGGGTGCCTCCTATAATTCACCCCTCCACTTT. Protein: CASSSRGASYNSPLHF.

The chain carries TRBV2 and TRBJ1-2, with D hard to call. The CDR3 consists of 12 residues. Germline V gene lookup returns CDR1 SNHLY and CDR2 FYNNEI. Trimming cost V 2 bases and J 5 bases, with 6 bases left between them. The CDR3 region is CASSENWYGYTF. In nucleotides, the CDR3 is TGTGCCAGCAGTGAAAATTGGTATGGCTACACCTTC.

This clonotype was seen more than once but under ten times. The chain recombines TRBV6-5 with TRBJ2-1, with 7 nucleotides matching TRBD2. The germline gives CDR1 MNHEY, CDR2 SVGAGI. There are 15 residues in the CDR3. Trimming took 7 bases from V and 3 from J; bases not matched to a gene: 9. CDR3 sequence reads: CASIPSGGGYNEQFF. The CDR3 DNA follows: TGTGCCAGCATCCCCTCCGGCGGGGGCTACAATGAGCAGTTCTTC.

The rearrangement uses TRBV20-1 and TRBJ2-5; TRBD1 or TRBD2 may be the D gene (7 bases each). The CDR3 is made up of 15 amino acids. Germline V gene lookup returns CDR1 DFQATT and CDR2 SNEGSKA (reference sequence). Trimming removed 4 bases at V and 4 bases at J, with 19 bases between. The CDR3 sequence: CSATTQGGVGETQYF. For the CDR3, the DNA is TGCAGTGCTACTACCCAGGGGGGGGTTGGAGAGACCCAGTACTTC.

The sample holds a few counts of this clonotype. The V call is TRBV6-1, the J call TRBJ1-4; 7 bases are a match to TRBD1. With V trimmed by 8 bases and J by 6 bases, 21 bases remained unmatched. CDR3 length: 18 residues. Germline V gene lookup returns CDR1 MNHNS and CDR2 SASEGT. In DNA form, the CDR3 reads TGTGCCAGCGGCTCCCGACAGGGACTAAGGCGGACTGATGAAAAACTGTTTTTT. This encodes CASGSRQGLRRTDEKLFF.

The chain couples TRBV11-2 to TRBJ1-2, with D perhaps TRBD1 (5 bases). This CDR3 region has 13 residues. V was pared by 5 bases and J by 8 bases, with 15 bases between. The germline CDR1 and CDR2 sequences are SGHAT and FQNNGV. The CDR3 is CASSERQRGGYTF. The CDR3 nucleotides read TGTGCCAGCAGCGAACGACAGCGGGGAGGCTACACCTTC.

The rearrangement links TRBV6-4 to TRBJ2-2; 9 nucleotides match TRBD1. The V and J ends lost 6 bases and 6 bases, in that order; junction bases with no gene match: 8. This CDR3 has 15 residues. The V gene's germline CDR1 is MRHNA and CDR2 SNTAGT. The CDR3 loop reads CASSRGQGGPGELFF. The CDR3, as DNA: TGTGCCAGCAGCCGGGGACAGGGAGGTCCCGGGGAGCTGTTTTTT.

This chain uses TRBV4-2 with TRBJ1-1; the D gene is possibly TRBD1 (5 bases). V was pared by 0 bases and J by 3 bases, with 8 bases between. The CDR3 runs to 14 residues. The germline CDR1 and CDR2 sequences are LGHNA and YNFKEQ. The CDR3 sequence: CASSQDGGDTEAFF. The CDR3, as DNA: TGTGCCAGCAGCCAAGACGGGGGGGACACTGAAGCTTTCTTT.

This clonotype was counted between two and nine times. The chain carries TRBV7-3 and TRBJ2-1, with 13 bases matching TRBD2. CDR3 length: 15 amino acids. Per the germline V gene, CDR1 is SGHTA and CDR2 is FQGTGA. Unmatched junction bases numbered 7, after V lost 5 bases and J lost 9 bases. This CDR3 reads CASSTTSGGATEQFF. The CDR3 coding sequence is TGTGCCAGCAGCACCACTAGCGGGGGGGCCACTGAGCAGTTCTTC.

The chain is built from TRBV28 and TRBJ1-4, with 9 bases that match TRBD1. The CDR3 is 14 residues long. Germline loops: CDR1 MDHEN, CDR2 SYDVKM. With 3 bases clipped from V and 11 bases from J, the junction kept 7 bases outside the gene matches. The DNA of the CDR3 is TGTGCCAGCAGTTTCTTGAGACAGGGGGATAAACTGTTTTTT. Its translation: CASSFLRQGDKLFF.

The chain couples TRBV10-2 to TRBJ1-2; unclear D gene. Germline values: CDR1 WSHSY, CDR2 SAAADI. Trimming cost V 2 bases and J 6 bases, with 10 bases left between them. This CDR3 is built from 13 residues. DNA for the CDR3: TGCGCCAGCAGTGAGAGCCCTCCAAATGGCTACACCTTC. It yields the protein CASSESPPNGYTF.

V usage is TRBV25-1 and J usage is TRBJ1-2, with D perhaps TRBD1 (5 bases). CDR3 length: 13 amino acids. Germline lookup yields CDR1 MGHDK and CDR2 SYGVNS. The ends were cut back, 7 bases at V and 4 bases at J, with 13 bases in the middle. The CDR3 is CASIPGPGYGYTF. CDR3 nucleotides: TGTGCCAGCATTCCAGGGCCCGGCTATGGCTACACCTTC.

This clonotype appeared a single time. V usage is TRBV5-5 and J usage is TRBJ1-5; no reliable D call. The V gene's germline CDR1 is SGHKS and CDR2 YYEKEE (reference sequence). V was clipped by 6 bases and J by 0 bases, with 10 bases between them. This CDR3 comprises 14 residues. The CDR3 here is CASNPRPSNQPQHF. The CDR3 DNA is TGTGCCAGCAACCCTCGACCTAGCAATCAGCCCCAGCATTTT.

This clonotype came up a few times. This chain connects TRBV7-9 to TRBJ2-1; D remains ambiguous. Per germline, CDR1 SEHNR and CDR2 FQNEAQ (reference sequence). The V end lost 5 bases, the J end lost 5 bases, and 16 bases lay between the germline ends. This CDR3 spans 15 amino acids. The CDR3 DNA sequence: TGTGCCAGCAGCGACCCCGTTGTTGCCCACAATGAGCAGTTCTTC. Encoded protein: CASSDPVVAHNEQFF.